The 21 T cell receptor beta chains below all came from one sample that was sequenced in a study of cytomegalovirus exposure and HLA in healthy donors. A multiplex PCR was run with 60 Vbeta primers and 13 Jbeta primers. Sequencing used immunoSEQ multiplex PCR; TCRdb keeps in-frame clones, though not all of them. The sample holds around 34,000 clones. What was sequenced was PBMCs. The receptors were sampled from a woman in her 40s in good health and CMV-seropositive.

This chain connects TRBV5-1 to TRBJ1-2; TRBD1 aligns across 7 bases. The CDR3 is 16 residues long. The germline gives CDR1 SGHRS, CDR2 YFSETQ. V dropped 0 bases and J dropped 5; count of bases not matched to a gene: 10. Here the CDR3 DNA reads TGCGCCAGCAGCTTGGGGCCTAGGGGACAGTTATATGGCTACACCTTC. Amino acid sequence: CASSLGPRGQLYGYTF. Full variable domain (outside the CDR3, taken from reference TRBV5-1 and TRBJ1-2): KAGVTQTPRYLIKTRGQQVTLSCSPISGHRSVSWYQQTPGQGLQFLFEYFSETQRNKGNFPGRFSGRQFSNSRSEMNVSTLELGDSALYLCASSLGPRGQLYGYTFGSGTRLTVV.

The chain carries TRBV9 and TRBJ2-3, with TRBD2 identical over 7 bases. This CDR3 contains 15 residues. CDR1 and CDR2 from the germline V gene are SGDLS and YYNGEE. Trimming cost V 2 bases and J 2 bases; bases outside gene matches: 5. This chain's CDR3 is CASSVTSDHTDTQYF. The CDR3 DNA sequence: TGTGCCAGCAGCGTTACTAGCGACCACACAGATACGCAGTATTTT.

The V gene is TRBV14, the J gene TRBJ2-6; D perhaps matches TRBD2 (5 bases). This CDR3 is 19 amino acids long. Trimming stripped 0 bases from V and 3 bases from J, with 18 bases between. CDR1 and CDR2 (germline): SGHDN, FVKESK. The CDR3 loop is CASSQDLWSLEGGANVLTF. The CDR3 region has the DNA TGTGCCAGCAGCCAAGATCTTTGGAGCCTAGAGGGTGGGGCCAACGTCCTGACTTTC.

The chain has TRBV2 and TRBJ1-2; D is unresolved. The V and J ends lost 6 bases and 3 bases respectively, with 8 bases between them. This CDR3 comprises 12 residues. Germline CDR1 and CDR2: SNHLY and FYNNEI. The chain's CDR3 is CASRPLDYGYTF. DNA for the CDR3: TGTGCCAGCAGGCCGCTAGACTATGGCTACACCTTC.

The chain joins TRBV5-4 to TRBJ2-3; TRBD1 might be the D (5 bases). Per the germline V gene, CDR1 is SGHNT and CDR2 is YYREEE (reference sequence). V lost 3 bases and J lost 4, with 15 bases in between. The CDR3 is 15 amino acids. CDR3 DNA sequence: TGTGCCAGCAGCTCCCGGCAGGGCCAGGCAGATACGCAGTATTTT. Protein: CASSSRQGQADTQYF.

This chain connects TRBV6-5 to TRBJ1-2; 9 nucleotides align to TRBD1. Trimming removed 0 bases from V and 5 bases from J; junction bases left unmatched: 7. The CDR3 totals 16 residues. Per germline, CDR1 MNHEY and CDR2 SVGAGI. The CDR3 sequence: CASSYSGTGQRYGYTF. The CDR3 DNA reads TGTGCCAGCAGTTACTCCGGGACAGGGCAACGGTATGGCTACACCTTC.

The V and J genes are TRBV6-5 and TRBJ2-1; TRBD1 aligns across 7 bases. Trimming took 2 bases from V and 8 from J; bases not matched to a gene: 3. This CDR3 has 13 residues. Germline assignment: CDR1 MNHEY and CDR2 SVGAGI. The CDR3 bases are TGTGCCAGCAGTTACCTCACAGGGGATGAGCAGTTCTTC. This translates into CASSYLTGDEQFF.

The chain carries TRBV10-3 and TRBJ2-1, with D uncertain. The V end was cut by 10 bases, the J end by 5 bases, with 12 bases between. CDR1 ENHRY and CDR2 SYGVKD come from the germline V gene. The CDR3 has 12 residues. The CDR3 spells CATKELDNEQFF. In DNA, the CDR3 is TGTGCCACTAAAGAGCTGGACAATGAGCAGTTCTTC.

The genes are TRBV7-2 and TRBJ1-1; D gene ambiguous. Trimming stripped 5 bases from V and 6 bases from J, with 22 bases between. The germline gives CDR1 SGHTA, CDR2 FQGNSA. The CDR3 sequence is 16 residues long. In nucleotides, the CDR3 is TGTGCCAGCAGCCAATACACCGGACTGGACCGGGCTGAAGCTTTCTTT. It yields the protein CASSQYTGLDRAEAFF.

The chain joins TRBV28 to TRBJ1-1, with a possible D match to TRBD1 (5 bases). With 6 bases removed from V and 6 bases from J, the gap between germline ends came to 17 bases. The CDR3 has 14 residues. Looked up from germline, CDR1 is MDHEN and CDR2 is SYDVKM. Here the CDR3 DNA reads TGTGCCAGCAGATACAATGGGGGGACCCCTGAAGCTTTCTTT. Protein: CASRYNGGTPEAFF.

The rearrangement joins TRBV6-5 to TRBJ2-5; TRBD2 is a possible D gene (6 bases). Deletions cut 1 base from V and 1 base from J, with 10 bases between. CDR1 is MNHEY, CDR2 SVGAGI, per germline. The length of the CDR3 is 15 residues. Here the CDR3 reads CASSYFGGVQETQYF. DNA of the CDR3: TGTGCCAGCAGTTACTTCGGAGGGGTCCAAGAGACCCAGTACTTC.

The rearrangement joins TRBV19 to TRBJ1-1; the D gene is possibly TRBD1 (5 bases). The CDR3 is 14 residues long. V dropped 0 bases and J dropped 5 bases, with 10 bases sitting between them. In germline, CDR1 is LNHDA, CDR2 SQIVND (reference sequence). CDR3 coding DNA: TGTGCCAGTAGTATAGATCGGGGGGGAACTGAAGCTTTCTTT. Protein sequence: CASSIDRGGTEAFF.

The rearrangement uses TRBV4-1 and TRBJ1-3; 9 bases agree with TRBD1. This CDR3 comprises 15 residues. Trimming at V came to 3 bases and at J to 4 bases, leaving 4 bases not matched to a gene. Germline lookup yields CDR1 MGHRA and CDR2 YSYEKL. The CDR3 protein is CASSQSGQGGNTIYF. The CDR3 nucleotides read TGCGCCAGCAGCCAGTCGGGACAGGGAGGAAACACCATATATTTT.

This chain uses TRBV18 with TRBJ1-1; TRBD1 might be the D (5 bases). Germline V gene data show CDR1 as KGHSH and CDR2 as LQKENI. V lost 3 bases to trimming and J lost 0 bases, with 8 bases between them. The CDR3 has 14 residues. The CDR3 region has the DNA TGTGCCAGCTCACCCTCAGGGATGAACACTGAAGCTTTCTTT. Its protein is CASSPSGMNTEAFF.

The chain uses TRBV7-3 and TRBJ2-3; possibly TRBD1 for D (6 bases). Germline CDR1 is SGHTA and CDR2 is FQGTGA. Trimming left V 0 bases short and J 2 bases short, with 9 bases between. CDR3 length: 15 amino acids. The CDR3 protein is CASSLTGAATDTQYF. The CDR3 DNA follows: TGTGCCAGCAGCTTAACGGGGGCGGCCACAGATACGCAGTATTTT.

The chain recombines TRBV6-1 with TRBJ1-3; 7 bases match TRBD1. Germline loops: CDR1 MNHNS, CDR2 SASEGT. The CDR3 contains 16 residues. J lost 4 bases, V lost 4 bases, and 10 bases had no gene match. The CDR3 DNA reads as TGTGCCAGCAGTGCTGAACGACAGGGTTACGGAAACACCATATATTTT. Encoded protein: CASSAERQGYGNTIYF.

J is TRBJ2-7 and V is TRBV7-3; possible D gene TRBD1, 5 bases. This CDR3 contains 13 residues. Trimming cost V 4 bases and J 7 bases, with 14 bases left between them. CDR1 and CDR2 from the germline V gene are SGHTA and FQGTGA. CDR3 DNA sequence: TGTGCCAGCAGCTCACAGGCAGGGCGGGAGCAGTACTTC. Translated: CASSSQAGREQYF.

This chain connects TRBV11-2 to TRBJ1-3, with no clear D. The CDR3 runs 14 residues. Trimming left V 4 bases short and J 1 base short, with 8 bases between. Germline V lookup: CDR1 SGHAT, CDR2 FQNNGV. CDR3 sequence (DNA): TGTGCCAGCAGCTCCCGGTTGTCTGGAAACACCATATATTTT. It is translated as CASSSRLSGNTIYF.

This chain links TRBV7-2 with TRBJ2-5; D is undetermined. Germline V gene data show CDR1 as SGHTA and CDR2 as FQGNSA. The CDR3 is 13 residues long. Trimming stripped 1 base from V and 3 bases from J, with 6 bases between. CDR3 region: CASSLGLEETQYF. The CDR3 bases are TGTGCCAGCAGCTTAGGGCTTGAAGAGACCCAGTACTTC.

The chain joins TRBV5-3 to TRBJ2-5; D might be TRBD2 (5 bases). Near its end, the DNA agrees better with TRBJ2-7, so the J call may be wrong. TRBV5-3 is designated an ORF whose function remains uncertain. The CDR3 extends over 16 amino acids. The CDR3, as DNA: TGTGCCAGAAGCCTAGAGGACCGGGGAAGCTCCTACGAGCAGTACTTC. Amino acid sequence: CARSLEDRGSSYEQYF.

The J gene is TRBJ2-1, the V gene TRBV6-5; tentative D call: TRBD2 (5 bases). The CDR3 spans 15 residues. Trimming shortened V by 6 bases and J by 6 bases, and 18 bases separated the two germline ends. The V gene's germline CDR1 is MNHEY and CDR2 SVGAGI. The DNA for the CDR3 is TGTGCCAGCAGCAAACTCCCCGGGGTGGCCAATGAGCAGTTCTTC. Protein: CASSKLPGVANEQFF.